This TCR beta chain derives from a study of circulating and synovial CD4+ cells in juvenile arthritis. Study-level results: Vbeta family usage analysis did not detect the pathogenic-like versus bulk difference. Circulating pathogenic-like lymphocytes shared a substantially higher fraction of CDR3 sequences with synovium than bulk blood. Diversity here was lower than in bulk blood CD4 cells. T cell genome counts differed by at least an order of magnitude between CPL and CD4 samples.

V trimming: 5 bases; J trimming: 7 bases; junction bases outside the gene matches: 9. CDR3 size: 15 residues. Germline V gene lookup returns CDR1 SGHVS and CDR2 FNYEAQ. On this clone: Its antigen is undetermined.

Assay: immunoSEQ multiplex PCR; the TCRdb copy retains only in-frame clones and omits some. The sample includes fewer than 40,000 clones, just under 95% of them seen just once. The clonotype comes from a human donor with juvenile idiopathic arthritis. The gene calls are TRBV7-6 and TRBJ2-1; 9 bases agree with TRBD1. Specimen: CD4+ T cells from blood. In DNA, the CDR3 is TGTGCCAGCAGCCTCTTCGGACAGGGGAGAAATGAGCAGTTCTTC. Translated: CASSLFGQGRNEQFF.